This TCR beta chain was profiled in a study of cytomegalovirus exposure and HLA in healthy donors. The CDR3 extends over 16 amino acids. CDR1 is SGHDN and CDR2 is FVKESK in the germline V gene. V shed 3 bases and J 4 bases; nucleotides not matched to a gene: 7. Comments on this clone: Its antigen remains unidentified.

General observations from the study: The authors listed 164 TCR beta chains as cytomegalovirus-associated. The study found most TCR sequences rare, yet found some public TCRs in many donors.

The protocol was immunoSEQ multiplex PCR, while the TCRdb copy is restricted to in-frame clones and leaves out a portion. The sample holds about 150,000 clones, about 86% seen once. The donors belonged to the roughly 110-subject validation cohort, separate from the approximately 670-subject first cohort. The gene calls are TRBV14 and TRBJ2-7; TRBD1 matches 12 bases. Source material: PBMCs. This TCR came from a human donor in good health. The DNA of the CDR3 is TGTGCCAGCAGCCACCTCGGGACAGGGGGCAAGTACGAGCAGTACTTC. Translated, it gives CASSHLGTGGKYEQYF.